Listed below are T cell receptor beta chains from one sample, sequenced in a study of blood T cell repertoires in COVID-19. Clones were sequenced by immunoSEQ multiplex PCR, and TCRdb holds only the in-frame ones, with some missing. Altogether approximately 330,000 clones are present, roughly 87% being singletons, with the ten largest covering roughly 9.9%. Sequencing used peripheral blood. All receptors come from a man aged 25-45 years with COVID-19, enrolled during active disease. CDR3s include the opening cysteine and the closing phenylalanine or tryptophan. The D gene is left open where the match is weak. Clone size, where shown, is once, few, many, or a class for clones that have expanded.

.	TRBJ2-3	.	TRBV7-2	CASSQSTDTQYF	TGTGCCAGCAGCCAAAGCACAGATACGCAGTATTTT
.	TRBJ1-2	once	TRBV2	CASSGTSQGGYTF	TGTGCCAGCAGTGGGACTTCGCAAGGTGGCTACACCTTC
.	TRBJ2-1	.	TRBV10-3	CAISDGQSFYNEQFF	TGTGCCATCAGTGACGGACAGTCCTTTTACAATGAGCAGTTCTTC
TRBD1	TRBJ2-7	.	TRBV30	CAWGQDGGEQYF	TGTGCCTGGGGACAGGACGGCGGGGAGCAGTACTTC
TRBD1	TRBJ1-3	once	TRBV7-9	CASSSDRDRLLSGNTIYF	TGTGCCAGCAGCTCCGACAGGGATCGGCTTCTCTCTGGAAACACCATATATTTT
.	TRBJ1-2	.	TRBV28	CASRSNGYTF	TGTGCCAGCAGATCAAATGGCTACACCTTC
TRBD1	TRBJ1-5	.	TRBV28	CASSWTGGDQPQHF	TGTGCCAGCAGCTGGACAGGGGGGGATCAGCCCCAGCATTTT
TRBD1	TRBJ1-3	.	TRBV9	CASSPPDRGRDTIYF	TGTGCCAGCAGCCCACCGGACAGGGGGCGGGACACCATATATTTT
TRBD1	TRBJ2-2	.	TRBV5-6	CASSKWDSGRTGELFF	TGTGCCAGCAGCAAATGGGACAGTGGAAGGACCGGGGAGCTGTTTTTT
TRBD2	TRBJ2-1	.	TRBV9	CASSKSGSTSYNEQFF	TGTGCCAGCAGCAAAAGCGGGAGTACGTCCTACAATGAGCAGTTCTTC
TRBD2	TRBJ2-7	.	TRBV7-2	CASSRTSSPPYEQYF	TGTGCCAGCAGCCGGACTAGTAGTCCTCCCTACGAGCAGTACTTC
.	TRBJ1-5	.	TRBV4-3	CASSQDWGGSGQPQHF	TGCGCCAGCAGCCAAGACTGGGGGGGATCCGGTCAGCCCCAGCATTTT
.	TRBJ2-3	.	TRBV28	CASKNPTDTQYF	TGTGCCAGCAAAAATCCTACAGATACGCAGTATTTT
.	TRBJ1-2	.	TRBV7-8	CASSLAGLNYGYTF	TGTGCCAGCAGCTTAGCGGGACTGAACTATGGCTACACCTTC
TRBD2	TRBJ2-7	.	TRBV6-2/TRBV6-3	CASSSLEGLAGGAYEQYF	TGTGCCAGCAGTTCCCTCGAGGGACTAGCGGGAGGGGCCTACGAGCAGTACTTC
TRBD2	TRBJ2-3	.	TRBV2	CASRLAQSTDTQYF	TGTGCCAGCAGACTAGCGCAGAGCACAGATACGCAGTATTTT
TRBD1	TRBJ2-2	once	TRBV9	CASSDRGQGGELFF	TGTGCCAGCAGCGACAGGGGGCAAGGCGGGGAGCTGTTTTTT
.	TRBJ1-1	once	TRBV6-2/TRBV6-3	CASSYSDSRSEAFF	TGTGCCAGCAGTTACTCGGACAGTCGGAGTGAAGCTTTCTTT
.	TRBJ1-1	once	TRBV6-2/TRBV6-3	CASSFQHLNTEAFF	TGTGCCAGCAGTTTCCAACACCTGAACACTGAAGCTTTCTTT
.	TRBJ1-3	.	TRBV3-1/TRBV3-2	CASSPGIGGVAGNTIYF	TGTGCCAGCAGCCCAGGTATAGGGGGTGTCGCTGGAAACACCATATATTTT
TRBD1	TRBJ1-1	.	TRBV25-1	CASIKQGSYTEAFF	TGTGCCAGCATTAAACAGGGGTCGTACACTGAAGCTTTCTTT
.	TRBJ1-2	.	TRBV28	CASSPGGGTLGGGYTF	TGTGCCAGCAGCCCCGGGGGAGGGACCCTTGGGGGAGGCTACACCTTC
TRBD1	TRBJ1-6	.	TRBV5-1	CASSNDRVESPLHF	TGCGCCAGCAGCAACGACAGGGTGGAATCACCCCTCCACTTT
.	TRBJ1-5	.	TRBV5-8	CASSLAGTFPNQPQHF	TGTGCCAGCAGCTTGGCCGGGACATTCCCCAATCAGCCCCAGCATTTT
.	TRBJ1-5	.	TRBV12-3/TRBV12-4	CASSTRGIQPQHF	TGTGCCAGCAGTACAAGAGGGATTCAGCCCCAGCATTTT
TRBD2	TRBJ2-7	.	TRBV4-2	CASSQGTSGYEQYF	TGTGCCAGCAGCCAAGGGACTAGCGGCTACGAGCAGTACTTC
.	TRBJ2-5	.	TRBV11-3	CASSLVGTGKETQYF	TGTGCCAGCAGCTTAGTTGGCACAGGGAAAGAGACCCAGTACTTC
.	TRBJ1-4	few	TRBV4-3	CASSQETPTREKLFF	TGCGCCAGCAGCCAAGAAACGCCAACTAGGGAAAAACTGTTTTTT
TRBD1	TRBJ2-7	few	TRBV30	CAWGTVSSYEQYF	TGTGCCTGGGGGACAGTGAGCTCCTACGAGCAGTACTTC
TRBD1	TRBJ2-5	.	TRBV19	CASSMDRGLAETQYF	TGTGCCAGTAGTATGGACAGGGGTTTGGCAGAGACCCAGTACTTC
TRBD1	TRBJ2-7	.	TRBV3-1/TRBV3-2	CASSAGQGPYEQYF	TGTGCCAGCAGCGCGGGACAGGGTCCCTACGAGCAGTACTTC
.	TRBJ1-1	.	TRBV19	CASSMSQGIMNTEAFF	TGTGCCAGTAGTATGTCGCAGGGGATCATGAACACTGAAGCTTTCTTT
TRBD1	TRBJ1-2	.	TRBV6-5	CASSYRGQGGNYGYTF	TGTGCCAGCAGTTACCGCGGACAGGGAGGTAACTATGGCTACACCTTC
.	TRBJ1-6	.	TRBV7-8	CASSRGSEGIRSPLHF	TGTGCCAGCAGCCGAGGGTCGGAGGGAATTCGGTCACCCCTCCACTTT
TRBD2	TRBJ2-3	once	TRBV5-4	CASSRLAGGVDTQYF	TGTGCCAGCAGTCGACTAGCGGGAGGGGTAGATACGCAGTATTTT
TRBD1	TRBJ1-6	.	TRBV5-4	CASSFQQGAIYNSPLHF	TGTGCCAGCAGCTTCCAACAGGGGGCAATCTATAATTCACCCCTCCACTTT
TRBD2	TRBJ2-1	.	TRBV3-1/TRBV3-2	CASSRGEGLAASYNEQFF	TGTGCCAGCAGCCGCGGGGAAGGACTAGCGGCCTCCTACAATGAGCAGTTCTTC
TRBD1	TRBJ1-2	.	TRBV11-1	CASSMTGDGYTF	TGTGCCAGCAGCATGACAGGGGACGGCTACACCTTC
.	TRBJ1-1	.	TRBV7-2	CASSLVGGVGDTEAFF	TGTGCCAGCAGCTTAGTGGGGGGGGTCGGTGACACTGAAGCTTTCTTT
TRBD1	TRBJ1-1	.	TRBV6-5	CASRVQGSMNTEAFF	TGTGCCAGCAGGGTACAGGGGAGCATGAACACTGAAGCTTTCTTT
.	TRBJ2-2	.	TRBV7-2	CASSLWGGDTGELFF	TGTGCCAGCAGCTTATGGGGAGGCGACACCGGGGAGCTGTTTTTT
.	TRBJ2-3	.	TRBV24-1	CATSDPKLTLTGTDTQYF	TGTGCCACCAGTGATCCGAAACTAACCCTGACTGGCACAGATACGCAGTATTTT
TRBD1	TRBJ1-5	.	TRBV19	CASSISPGQGRQPQHF	TGTGCCAGTAGTATAAGTCCGGGACAGGGTCGCCAGCCCCAGCATTTT
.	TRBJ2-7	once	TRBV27	CASRQMYWTAGEQYF	TGTGCCAGCAGACAAATGTATTGGACAGCCGGCGAGCAGTACTTC
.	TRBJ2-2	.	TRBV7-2	CASSLGWRESYTGELFF	TGTGCCAGCAGCTTAGGCTGGAGGGAGAGTTACACCGGGGAGCTGTTTTTT
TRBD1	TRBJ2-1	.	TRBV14	CASSQGQGWGQQFF	TGTGCCAGCAGCCAAGGACAGGGATGGGGTCAGCAGTTCTTC
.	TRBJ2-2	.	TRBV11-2	CASSLDPTVANTGELFF	TGTGCCAGCAGCTTAGACCCCACAGTTGCGAACACCGGGGAGCTGTTTTTT
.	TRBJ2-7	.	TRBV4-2	CASSQVGIGTDRNLYEQYF	TGTGCCAGCAGCCAAGTAGGGATTGGAACAGACAGGAACCTCTACGAGCAGTACTTC